Below, 20 T cell receptor beta chains from the same sample are listed, as sequenced in a study of regulatory T cells in long-lasting Graves disease. Building the TCR beta libraries relied on iRepertoire HTBI primers, and CDR3 regions underwent Arm-PCR. TCRdb re-analysed the multiplex PCR reads in MiXCR, keeping a single row per CDR3 protein. The data contain around 450,000 distinct CDR3 sequences, around a fifth of them singletons. The time point: persistent/refractory GD, antithyroid drugs over 5 years with positive TRAb. TCR sequences were obtained from RNA taken from PBMCs. The specimen was peripheral blood mononuclear cells (PBMCs), collected when the disease was refractory, from a patient treated with antithyroid drugs. These receptors all stem from a female donor with Graves disease.

The genes are TRBV19 and TRBJ1-1, with a weak D call TRBD1 (5 bases). The V and J ends lost 1 base and 5 bases respectively, with 8 bases between them. The CDR3 extends over 13 amino acids. The germline V gene encodes CDR1 LNHDA and CDR2 SQIVND (reference sequence). The CDR3 protein is CASSIVWGTEAFF. CDR3 coding DNA: TGTGCCAGTAGTATAGTGTGGGGGACTGAAGCTTTCTTT.

This clonotype has at least ten counts. One junction end disagrees with the germline gene, perhaps due to a read error. V and J are TRBV12-3 or TRBV12-4 and TRBJ2-7; D perhaps matches TRBD2 (6 bases). The CDR3 runs to 11 residues. Written as DNA, the CDR3 is TGTGCCAGCAGTCTCGGGGGATTTCTAGACTTC. Its translation: CASSLGGFLDF.

In its sample, this clonotype was seen many times. The CDR3: CASSPIPGRTYEQYF. CDR3 bases: TGTGCCAGCAGCCCCATCCCCGGGAGGACCTACGAGCAGTACTTC. The genes are TRBV11-1 and TRBJ2-7; 7 bases fit TRBD2. Looked up from germline, CDR1 is SGHAT and CDR2 is FQDESV (reference sequence). V was pared by 5 bases and J by 2 bases, with 9 bases of the junction left unmatched. This CDR3 spans 15 amino acids.

Details on this clonotype: This may be a read error: a much more frequent sequence differs by one nucleotide. The chain couples TRBV12-3 or TRBV12-4 to TRBJ2-5; D is uncertain. V lost 5 bases, J lost 1 base, and 14 bases lay in between. The CDR3 is 15 amino acids. CDR3 sequence (DNA): TGTGCCAGCAGTCGGGCGGTCCGCAGCCAAGAGACCCAGTACTTC. Encoded protein: CASSRAVRSQETQYF.

Only a few counts were recorded for this clonotype. The CDR3 region has the DNA TGCAGTGCTAGGGGGGGACTAGGGTTGTACTTC. It is translated as CSARGGLGLYF. The chain uses TRBV20-1 and TRBJ2-5; 8 bases line up with TRBD2. Per the germline V gene, CDR1 is DFQATT and CDR2 is SNEGSKA (reference sequence). V lost 3 bases and J lost 13; bases outside the gene matches: 7. The CDR3 is 11 residues long.

Regarding this clonotype: One end of the junction is discordant with germline, which a read error may explain. The gene calls are TRBV24-1 and TRBJ2-5; 9 nucleotides agree with TRBD1. The germline V gene has CDR1 KGHDR and CDR2 SFDVKD. The CDR3 has 16 amino acids. This CDR3 reads CATNDPGQGEQETQYF. DNA of the CDR3: TGTGCCACCAATGATCCGGGACAGGGAGAACAGGAGACCCAGTACTTC.

This clonotype showed up many times. This chain links TRBV28 with TRBJ1-4, with D tentatively TRBD1 (6 bases). Germline V gene sequence: CDR1 MDHEN, CDR2 SYDVKM. There are 15 residues in the CDR3. Trimming removed 5 bases at V and 7 bases at J, with 17 bases between. CDR3 sequence: CASSTLGRGLEKLFF. CDR3 sequence (DNA): TGTGCCAGCAGTACCCTGGGCAGGGGACTTGAAAAACTGTTTTTT.

Only a few counts were recorded for this clonotype. This chain joins TRBV5-1 and TRBJ1-1; 7 bases map to TRBD1. There are 16 residues in the CDR3. Germline CDR1 is SGHRS and CDR2 is YFSETQ. Germline trimming cut 4 bases from V and 0 bases from J; bases unmatched to any gene: 9. The DNA for the CDR3 is TGCGCCAGCAGCCGGAGGGAGCAGGGGGTGAACACTGAAGCTTTCTTT. It yields the protein CASSRREQGVNTEAFF. Combining the CDR3 with reference TRBV5-1 and TRBJ1-1 gives the whole variable domain KAGVTQTPRYLIKTRGQQVTLSCSPISGHRSVSWYQQTPGQGLQFLFEYFSETQRNKGNFPGRFSGRQFSNSRSEMNVSTLELGDSALYLCASSRREQGVNTEAFFGQGTRLTVV.

Many counts were recorded for this clonotype. The V and J genes are TRBV10-3 and TRBJ1-1; D is ambiguous. This CDR3 region has 12 residues. Trimming stripped 4 bases from V and 4 bases from J, with 7 bases between. Germline lookup yields CDR1 ENHRY and CDR2 SYGVKD. CDR3 DNA sequence: TGTGCCATCAGTGTCGACACCACTGAAGCTTTCTTT. Encoded protein: CAISVDTTEAFF.

As for this clonotype: A much more abundant neighbour one base away suggests this may be a read error. The chain joins TRBV7-8 to TRBJ2-7; unclear D gene. The CDR3 is 14 amino acids. Germline lookup yields CDR1 SGHVS and CDR2 FQNEAQ. The CDR3 DNA reads TGTGCCTGCAGCTTCGTCGGCCTCTCCTACGAGCAGTACTTC. This encodes CACSFVGLSYEQYF. Full variable domain (rest looked up from reference TRBV7-8 and TRBJ2-7): GAGVSQSPRYKVAKRGQDVALRCDPISGHVSLFWYQQALGQGPEFLTYFQNEAQLDKSGLPSDRFFAERPEGSVSTLKIQRTQQEDSAVYLCACSFVGLSYEQYFGPGTRLTVT.

In this sample, this clonotype turned up many times. The chain links TRBV25-1 to TRBJ1-2; 7 bases are a match to TRBD1. CDR1 and CDR2 (germline): MGHDK, SYGVNS. This CDR3 contains 15 residues. Losses at the gene ends were 1 base for V and 3 bases for J; bases not matched to a gene: 5. CDR3 loop: CASSESGTAYYGYTF. CDR3 coding DNA: TGTGCCAGCAGTGAATCGGGGACAGCCTACTATGGCTACACCTTC.

DNA of the CDR3: TGTGCCACCGCTCCCTACACCGGGGAGCTGTTTTTT. It specifies CATAPYTGELFF. J is TRBJ2-2 and V is TRBV6-1; D call uncertain. This CDR3 is built from 12 residues. The V gene's germline CDR1 is MNHNS and CDR2 SASEGT. Trimming took off 10 bases at V and 3 bases at J, with 9 bases between the two ends.

This clonotype was counted ten times or more. This chain joins TRBV9 and TRBJ1-2; D remains ambiguous. Trimming left V 4 bases short and J 9 bases short, with 13 bases between. The CDR3 is 12 residues long. Germline V gene sequence: CDR1 SGDLS, CDR2 YYNGEE. In DNA form, the CDR3 reads TGTGCCAGCAGCTCGGCGAGGCTGAGCTACACCTTC. Its protein is CASSSARLSYTF.

This clonotype appeared many times. The chain is built from TRBV6-5 and TRBJ2-7; the D gene is possibly TRBD1 (5 bases). The V gene's germline CDR1 is MNHEY and CDR2 SVGAGI. The CDR3 length is 15 residues. Trimming took 2 bases from V and 3 from J, leaving 14 bases between them. For the CDR3, the DNA is TGTGCCAGCAGTTACGATCAGGGTGCTTTCTACGAGCAGTACTTC. Translating it yields CASSYDQGAFYEQYF.

This clonotype has at least ten counts. The rearrangement joins TRBV7-2 to TRBJ2-5; maybe TRBD1 (6 bases). Per the germline V gene, CDR1 is SGHTA and CDR2 is FQGNSA. With 5 bases removed from V and 2 bases from J, the gap between germline ends came to 15 bases. The CDR3 loop spans 15 amino acids. The CDR3 sequence is CASSRYRDEQETQYF. CDR3 bases: TGTGCCAGCAGCAGATACAGGGATGAACAAGAGACCCAGTACTTC.

The chain combines TRBV28 with TRBJ2-7, with D possibly being TRBD1 (6 bases). Germline CDR1 MDHEN, CDR2 SYDVKM. The CDR3 extends over 11 amino acids. V dropped 11 bases and J dropped 4 bases, with 12 bases sitting between them. The DNA for the CDR3 is TGTGCCGGCACACAGGGTTACGAGCAGTACTTC. Amino acids: CAGTQGYEQYF.

The gene calls are TRBV9 and TRBJ1-1; D is possibly TRBD1 (6 bases). The CDR3 sequence is 12 residues long. Trimming shortened V by 3 bases and J by 7 bases, and 10 bases separated the two germline ends. Germline-derived CDR1 and CDR2 are SGDLS and YYNGEE. This CDR3 reads CASSGQGYEAFF. CDR3 nucleotides: TGTGCCAGCAGCGGCCAGGGGTATGAAGCTTTCTTT.

This clonotype was counted ten times or more. The chain recombines TRBV6-5 with TRBJ2-7; D remains unclear. The CDR3 length is 19 residues. V was shortened by 0 bases and J by 0 bases, with 21 bases between the two germline ends. CDR1 is MNHEY and CDR2 is SVGAGI in the germline V gene. The CDR3: CASSYSSPIRAVSSYEQYF. The CDR3 DNA reads as TGTGCCAGCAGTTACTCCAGTCCGATCCGGGCCGTAAGCTCCTACGAGCAGTACTTC.

As DNA, the CDR3 is TGTGCCAGCAGCTCCACTCAGCGATCGACCCAGTACTTC. It codes for CASSSTQRSTQYF. The rearrangement links TRBV9 to TRBJ2-5; the D is unclear. V was shortened by 4 bases and J by 7 bases, with 14 bases between the two germline ends. Germline values: CDR1 SGDLS, CDR2 YYNGEE. The CDR3 consists of 13 residues.

This clonotype was seen only once. The chain combines TRBV19 with TRBJ2-2; 8 bases align to TRBD2. This CDR3 comprises 18 residues. CDR1 LNHDA and CDR2 SQIVND come from the germline V gene (reference sequence). V lost 9 bases to trimming and J lost 2 bases; unmatched junction nucleotides: 17. The CDR3 coding sequence is TGTGCCAGAAAGCCCCGAAACACTAGCGGAGACAACACCGGGGAGCTGTTTTTT. Encoded protein: CARKPRNTSGDNTGELFF.